This is a list of T cell receptor beta chains from one sample in a study of blood T cell repertoires in COVID-19. TCRdb keeps only in-frame clones here, not all; method: immunoSEQ multiplex PCR. The data show over 400,000 clones, 70% to 90% seen once. Sample: peripheral blood. Receptor source: a human donor in a cohort sampled during active COVID-19. CDR3s leave out the opening cysteine and the closing phenylalanine or tryptophan.

V gene | CDR3 protein
TRBV21-1 | ASSYRKGQTSVSYNEQF
TRBV2 | ASSNQGVRAEAF
TRBV6-5 | ASRLAGGGTDTQY
TRBV19 | ASSMGRVNTEAF
TRBV30 | AWRRLAGVGEQY
TRBV2 | ASITGVYYEQY
TRBV6-5 | ASNTITGDNTEAF
TRBV30 | AARRRDNSPLH
TRBV28 | ASSSTRASGYEQF
TRBV6-1 | ASSSTGPTNYGYT
TRBV18 | ASSAGATDTGELF
TRBV27 | ASSPLRDSRMSQY